This T cell receptor (beta chain) was sequenced during a study of blood T cell repertoires in COVID-19. About the study: Whether acute or convalescent, the COVID-19 samples came from the United States, Italy and Spain.

Repertoires were generated with immunoSEQ multiplex PCR, while TCRdb's copy carries only in-frame clones and drops some. The table lists about 140,000 clones, approximately 80% of them singletons. Per the germline V gene, CDR1 is GTSNPN and CDR2 is SVGIG (reference sequence). The CDR3 length is 14 residues. With 3 bases removed from V and 4 bases from J, the gap between germline ends came to 10 bases. The sequence came from a woman younger than 35 who had been exposed to COVID-19. The chain joins TRBV30 to TRBJ2-6, with D uncertain. The sequencing input was PBMCs or T cells enriched from blood (not recorded which). The CDR3 DNA reads as TGTGCCTGGAGCTTTCGGGTGGGGGCCAACGTCCTGACTTTC. It is translated as CAWSFRVGANVLTF.